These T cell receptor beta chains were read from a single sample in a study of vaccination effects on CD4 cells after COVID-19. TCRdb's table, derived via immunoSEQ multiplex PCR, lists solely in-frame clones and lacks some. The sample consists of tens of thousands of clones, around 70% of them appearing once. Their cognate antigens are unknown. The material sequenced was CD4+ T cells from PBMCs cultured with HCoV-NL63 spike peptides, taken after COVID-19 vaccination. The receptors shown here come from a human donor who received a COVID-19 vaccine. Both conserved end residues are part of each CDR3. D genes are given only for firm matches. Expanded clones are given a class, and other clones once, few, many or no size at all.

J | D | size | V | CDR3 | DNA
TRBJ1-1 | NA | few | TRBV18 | CASSPLDATEAFF | TGTGCCAGCTCACCACTGGACGCCACTGAAGCTTTCTTT
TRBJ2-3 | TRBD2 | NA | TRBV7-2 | CASSLVREATDTQYF | TGTGCCAGCAGCTTAGTTCGGGAGGCCACAGATACGCAGTATTTT
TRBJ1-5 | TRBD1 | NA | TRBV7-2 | CASSLNRGMGQPQHF | TGTGCCAGCAGCCTCAACAGGGGGATGGGTCAGCCCCAGCATTTT
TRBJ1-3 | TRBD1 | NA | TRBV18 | CASSQGTDSGNTIYF | TGTGCCAGCTCACAAGGGACAGACTCTGGAAACACCATATATTTT
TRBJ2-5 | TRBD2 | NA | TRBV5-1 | CASSTGLAGRYQETQYF | TGCGCCAGCAGCACGGGACTAGCGGGGAGGTACCAAGAGACCCAGTACTTC
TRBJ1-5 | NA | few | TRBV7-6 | CASSAGTGGRNQPQHF | TGTGCCAGCAGCGCGGGGACCGGCGGTAGGAATCAGCCCCAGCATTTT
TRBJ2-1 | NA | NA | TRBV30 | CAWSPRVISYNEQFF | TGTGCCTGGAGTCCCAGGGTTATCTCCTACAATGAGCAGTTCTTC
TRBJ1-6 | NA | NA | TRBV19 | CASRIRADNSPLHF | TGTGCCAGTAGAATCCGGGCCGATAATTCACCCCTCCACTTT
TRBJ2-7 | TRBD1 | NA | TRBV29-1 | CSVALDRGDEQYF | TGCAGCGTTGCCCTCGACAGGGGGGACGAGCAGTACTTC
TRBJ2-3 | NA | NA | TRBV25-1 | CASSPWQGGTDTQYF | TGTGCCAGCAGTCCGTGGCAGGGAGGCACAGATACGCAGTATTTT
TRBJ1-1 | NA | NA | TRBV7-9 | CASSLQLNTEAFF | TGTGCCAGCAGCTTACAGCTAAACACTGAAGCTTTCTTT
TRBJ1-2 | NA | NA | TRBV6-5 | CATHGAGPNYGYTF | TGTGCCACCCATGGGGCGGGTCCTAACTATGGCTACACCTTC